The rows below give T cell receptor beta chains drawn from one sample of a study of blood T cell repertoires in COVID-19. The method was immunoSEQ multiplex PCR; TCRdb's version includes in-frame clones alone and lacks a portion of them. The sample has approximately 77,000 clones, 86% seen once; the top ten hold 1.5% to 2.5%. The sample taken for sequencing was peripheral blood. The receptors were sampled from a man aged 25-40 years with acute or convalescent COVID-19. Both conserved end residues are part of each CDR3. A D gene is named only where the DNA matches it firmly. A clone size is listed for some rows: how often the clone was seen (once, few, many), or a class if it is expanded.

TGTGCCAGCAGACCGGGACAACTCTCTGGAAACACCATATATTTT	CASRPGQLSGNTIYF	.	TRBV6-5	TRBJ1-3	.
TGTGCCAGCAGCCCCATTGGTAGCGGGAGTAGCACCGGGGAGCTGTTTTTT	CASSPIGSGSSTGELFF	once	TRBV9	TRBJ2-2	TRBD2
TGTGCCAGTAGTATAGAATCGAGACAGTCCACAGATACGCAGTATTTT	CASSIESRQSTDTQYF	.	TRBV19	TRBJ2-3	.
TGTGCTAGCAGCTTAGATGAGGTAGCGGGGGGGCCCTGCACCGGGGAGCTGTTTTTT	CASSLDEVAGGPCTGELFF	few	TRBV7-7	TRBJ2-2	TRBD2
TGTGCCAGCATAGGACAGGGTGGTCAGCCCCAGCATTTT	CASIGQGGQPQHF	.	TRBV2	TRBJ1-5	TRBD1
TGTGCCAGCAGCGTAGGGGGAGGGCAAAATGAAAAACTGTTTTTT	CASSVGGGQNEKLFF	.	TRBV9	TRBJ1-4	.
TGTGCCTGCAGGACTAGCAGCACAGATACGCAGTATTTT	CACRTSSTDTQYF	.	TRBV30	TRBJ2-3	TRBD2
TGTGCCAGCAGCCCAGAGGGCCGTAACTATGGCTACACCTTC	CASSPEGRNYGYTF	.	TRBV5-5	TRBJ1-2	.
TGTGCCAGCAGCTTGGACAATCAAAGAGAAGCTTTCTTT	CASSLDNQREAFF	.	TRBV5-4	TRBJ1-1	.
TGTGCCAGCAGCTTTGACAGGGCGGGCGGCTACACCTTC	CASSFDRAGGYTF	.	TRBV7-2	TRBJ1-2	TRBD1
TGTGCCAGCCCTCCGACTAGCGCCGCTAGCACAGATACGCAGTATTTT	CASPPTSAASTDTQYF	.	TRBV7-9	TRBJ2-3	TRBD2
TGTGCCAGCTCACCATTTGGACCGGGACAGGGGAACACTGAAGCTTTCTTT	CASSPFGPGQGNTEAFF	.	TRBV18	TRBJ1-1	TRBD1
TGTGCCAGTAGTATGGGAGGATACAATGAGCAGTTCTTC	CASSMGGYNEQFF	.	TRBV19	TRBJ2-1	.
TGCGCCAGCAGCCCTTTTTTACAGGAGTTTCTTTATGGCTACACCTTC	CASSPFLQEFLYGYTF	.	TRBV4-1	TRBJ1-2	.
TGCAGTGCTAGTCTAGGAGAGACCCAGTACTTC	CSASLGETQYF	.	TRBV20-1	TRBJ2-5	.
TGTGCCAGCAGTTATGCACAGGGATACAATGAGCAGTTCTTC	CASSYAQGYNEQFF	.	TRBV6-5	TRBJ2-1	.
TGTGCCAGCAGCTTAAATCCGGTGAGGCGGGAGACCCAGTACTTC	CASSLNPVRRETQYF	.	TRBV7-2	TRBJ2-5	.
TGTGCCAGCAGTGAAAGGGGAAAAACTGAAGCTTTCTTT	CASSERGKTEAFF	.	TRBV2	TRBJ1-1	.
TGCGCCAGCAGCCCGGAGGGTGGAGGCACTGAAGCTTTCTTT	CASSPEGGGTEAFF	.	TRBV5-1	TRBJ1-1	.
TGTGCCAGCAGCCTTAACGTAGGGGTCTCCTACGAGCAGTACTTC	CASSLNVGVSYEQYF	.	TRBV5-5	TRBJ2-7	.
TGTGCCTGGAGTGTACCCCCGGAGGTTGACTATGGCTACACCTTC	CAWSVPPEVDYGYTF	.	TRBV30	TRBJ1-2	.
TGTGCCAGCAGCCCCATAGCGGGAATCGCCTACAATGAGCAGTTCTTC	CASSPIAGIAYNEQFF	.	TRBV7-8	TRBJ2-1	TRBD2
TGTGCCATCGGACGACAGGGGGGCCAAGAGACCCAGTACTTC	CAIGRQGGQETQYF	.	TRBV10-3	TRBJ2-5	TRBD1
TGTGCCAGCTCTCAAAGTCAGGGACTTACAGATACGCAGTATTTT	CASSQSQGLTDTQYF	.	TRBV18	TRBJ2-3	.
TGTGCCAGCAGTGAAGTAGGGCTAGCGGGTAGAAAGACCCAGTACTTC	CASSEVGLAGRKTQYF	.	TRBV6-1	TRBJ2-5	TRBD2
TGTGCCAGCAGTCACTGGGGGGGAAATCAGCCCCAGCATTTT	CASSHWGGNQPQHF	.	TRBV27	TRBJ1-5	.
TGTGCCAGTAGTCTGGGGGCAGGATCTGGCTACACCTTC	CASSLGAGSGYTF	few	TRBV19	TRBJ1-2	.
TGTGCTAGTGGACCGGGACAGAGCCTTGGAAACACCATATATTTT	CASGPGQSLGNTIYF	.	TRBV12-5	TRBJ1-3	TRBD1
TGTGCCAGCAGCTTAAAAATCGGTTCGGAAGCTTTCTTT	CASSLKIGSEAFF	few	TRBV7-2	TRBJ1-1	.
TGTGCCAGCACCCCCCCGGGACTAGCCTACAATGAGCAGTTCTTC	CASTPPGLAYNEQFF	.	TRBV6-5	TRBJ2-1	TRBD2
TGTGCCAGTCGGTCAGACATGAACACTGAAGCTTTCTTT	CASRSDMNTEAFF	once	TRBV2	TRBJ1-1	.
TGTGCCAGTACCCCGGCGGGGACAGGCCCCTTCTATGGCTACACCTTC	CASTPAGTGPFYGYTF	.	TRBV19	TRBJ1-2	TRBD1
TGTGCCAGCAGCTTAGTTCTCGGGGTGAGCAACACTGAAGCTTTCTTT	CASSLVLGVSNTEAFF	.	TRBV7-2	TRBJ1-1	.
TGCGCCAGCAGCTTGGAAGGGACAGGGGATGGCTACACCTTC	CASSLEGTGDGYTF	.	TRBV5-1	TRBJ1-2	TRBD1
TGTGCCTGGACCGGTCTAGCGGAGTACAATGAGCAGTTCTTC	CAWTGLAEYNEQFF	.	TRBV30	TRBJ2-1	TRBD2
TGTGCCAGCAGCCCTCAGGGGCTAAATCAGCCCCAGCATTTT	CASSPQGLNQPQHF	.	TRBV7-9	TRBJ1-5	.
TGTGCCAGCAGTCTTGGGACAGCTGGCTACACCTTC	CASSLGTAGYTF	.	TRBV12-3/TRBV12-4	TRBJ1-2	TRBD1
TGTGCCAGCAGCGTTCGACAGGGGGCCGGAGGGGCCAACGTCCTGACTTTC	CASSVRQGAGGANVLTF	few	TRBV5-6	TRBJ2-6	TRBD1
TGTGCCAGCAGTTCCGGGACAGTTAGCAATCAGCCCCAGCATTTT	CASSSGTVSNQPQHF	.	TRBV27	TRBJ1-5	TRBD1
TGTGCCAGCAGCAGACGGACTAGCGGCGCAGAGACCCAGTACTTC	CASSRRTSGAETQYF	.	TRBV3-1/TRBV3-2	TRBJ2-5	TRBD2
TGTGCCAGTAGTATAAATCCAGGGCGAACTGAAGCTTTCTTT	CASSINPGRTEAFF	.	TRBV19	TRBJ1-1	.
TGCGCCAGCAGCCTTACAGGGAGTGCGGAGACCCAGTACTTC	CASSLTGSAETQYF	.	TRBV10-2	TRBJ2-5	.
TGTGCCACCAGTGATACGGGACAGGGACAGGAAAAACTGTTTTTT	CATSDTGQGQEKLFF	once	TRBV24-1	TRBJ1-4	TRBD1
TGTGCCAGCAGCTTATGGGGACAGGGGAATCAGCCCCAGCATTTT	CASSLWGQGNQPQHF	.	TRBV7-2	TRBJ1-5	TRBD1
TGTGCCACCAGTGATTCCCAGGGGGGACAGGGTTACAATGAGCAGTTCTTC	CATSDSQGGQGYNEQFF	.	TRBV24-1	TRBJ2-1	TRBD1
TGTGCCAGCAGCGTCGCCGGGACAGGGGGCTACGAGCAGTACTTC	CASSVAGTGGYEQYF	.	TRBV9	TRBJ2-7	TRBD1
TGTGCCAGCAGCTCAGACGGGGAGCTGTTTTTT	CASSSDGELFF	few	TRBV9	TRBJ2-2	.
TGTGCCAGCACCCAGCGGGGGGACGCAGATACGCAGTATTTT	CASTQRGDADTQYF	few	TRBV6-6	TRBJ2-3	TRBD2